This T cell receptor beta chain appears in the sequencing data of a study of regulatory T cells in long-lasting Graves disease. Findings and caveats of the study: Researchers examined only peripheral blood and not thyroid tissue.

Remarks on this clonotype: Its target is unknown.

The CDR3 is 15 amino acids. Trimming took off 4 bases at V and 3 bases at J, with 17 bases between the two ends. Germline V gene data show CDR1 as SGHRS and CDR2 as YFSETQ. Specified time point: persistent/refractory GD, antithyroid drugs over 5 years with positive TRAb. Isolated PBMC RNA provided the starting material for the TCR library. It was American Thyroid Association guidelines that determined Graves' disease diagnosis. The TCR beta library used iRepertoire HTBI primers with Arm-PCR amplification of CDR3. TCRdb recomputed calls from the multiplex PCR reads with MiXCR, one row per CDR3 protein. The sample has around 400,000 distinct CDR3 sequences, about 20% seen once.

The TCR sequence derives from a female donor with Graves disease. The material was peripheral blood mononuclear cells (PBMCs), obtained when the disease was refractory, from a patient treated with antithyroid drugs. V is TRBV5-1 and J is TRBJ2-7, with D perhaps TRBD2 (6 bases). The CDR3 region has the DNA TGCGCCAGCAGCCCCGGGGGTAGCGGCCTCTACGAGCAGTACTTC. It yields the protein CASSPGGSGLYEQYF. Complete variable domain (other parts from reference TRBV5-1 and TRBJ2-7): KAGVTQTPRYLIKTRGQQVTLSCSPISGHRSVSWYQQTPGQGLQFLFEYFSETQRNKGNFPGRFSGRQFSNSRSEMNVSTLELGDSALYLCASSPGGSGLYEQYFGPGTRLTVT.